A selection of T cell receptor beta chains follows, all from one sample in a study of identical twins. TCRdb independently ran MiXCR on the 5' RACE reads; one entry per CDR3 protein. The sample consists of about 190,000 distinct CDR3 sequences, 15% to 20% of them appearing once. Separately, the same data were catalogued under a study of T cells expressing NK-cell markers.

The material sequenced was CD8+ T cells sorted from blood. The receptors stem from a young woman in good health. CDR3s include the opening cysteine and the closing phenylalanine or tryptophan. The order of the fields is D gene, J gene, V gene, clone size, CDR3 DNA, CDR3 protein. A D gene is named only where the DNA matches it firmly. For some rows the clone size is stated as once, few or many, or as a class when expanded; others skip it.

D gene: -
J gene: TRBJ2-7
V gene: TRBV6-1
clone size: -
CDR3 DNA: TGTGCCAGCAGGAACAGGGCCCCCTACGAGCAGTACTTC
CDR3 protein: CASRNRAPYEQYF

D gene: -
J gene: TRBJ2-1
V gene: TRBV15
clone size: -
CDR3 DNA: TGTGCCACCAGCAGTGGAGGGTTCGGAGAGCAGTTCTTC
CDR3 protein: CATSSGGFGEQFF

D gene: -
J gene: TRBJ2-1
V gene: TRBV19
clone size: -
CDR3 DNA: TGTGCCAGTAGTAGAAGGACGGTGACCTACAATGAGCAGTTCTTC
CDR3 protein: CASSRRTVTYNEQFF

D gene: -
J gene: TRBJ2-1
V gene: TRBV5-1
clone size: many
CDR3 DNA: TGCGCCAGCAGCTCTACCTACAATGAGCAGTTCTTC
CDR3 protein: CASSSTYNEQFF

D gene: -
J gene: TRBJ2-4
V gene: TRBV30
clone size: -
CDR3 DNA: TGTGCCTGGAGTCTTCGGAACATTCAGTACTTC
CDR3 protein: CAWSLRNIQYF

D gene: -
J gene: TRBJ2-7
V gene: TRBV5-6
clone size: few
CDR3 DNA: TGTGCCAGCAGCGAGGGCGCCCGTCCCTCCGAGCAGTACTTC
CDR3 protein: CASSEGARPSEQYF

D gene: -
J gene: TRBJ2-3
V gene: TRBV7-9
clone size: -
CDR3 DNA: TGTGCCAGCAGCTTAGATCCGCGGAGCACAGATACGCAGTATTTT
CDR3 protein: CASSLDPRSTDTQYF

D gene: -
J gene: TRBJ1-2
V gene: TRBV29-1
clone size: -
CDR3 DNA: TGCAGCGCCGGGGATTCATATGGCTACACCTTC
CDR3 protein: CSAGDSYGYTF

D gene: -
J gene: TRBJ2-7
V gene: TRBV5-1
clone size: -
CDR3 DNA: TGCGCCAGCAGTCTGGGAACCCCCTACGAGCAGTACTTC
CDR3 protein: CASSLGTPYEQYF

D gene: -
J gene: TRBJ2-3
V gene: TRBV7-9
clone size: -
CDR3 DNA: TGTGCCAGCAGAAACCGGGTCTATACGCAGTATTTT
CDR3 protein: CASRNRVYTQYF

D gene: TRBD1
J gene: TRBJ1-1
V gene: TRBV7-9
clone size: few
CDR3 DNA: TGTGCCAGCAGCCGGACAGGGGAAGCTTTCTTT
CDR3 protein: CASSRTGEAFF

D gene: -
J gene: TRBJ1-1
V gene: TRBV29-1
clone size: few
CDR3 DNA: TGCAGCGTGGGAGATCCGAACACTGAAGCTTTCTTT
CDR3 protein: CSVGDPNTEAFF

D gene: TRBD2
J gene: TRBJ2-7
V gene: TRBV7-2
clone size: -
CDR3 DNA: TGTGCCAGCAGCTTTGGAGTTCTAGCGGGCAGCTCCTACGAGCAGTACTTC
CDR3 protein: CASSFGVLAGSSYEQYF

D gene: TRBD1
J gene: TRBJ1-1
V gene: TRBV28
clone size: few
CDR3 DNA: TGTGCCAGCAGTTCCTACAGGGGACTGAACACTGAAGCTTTCTTT
CDR3 protein: CASSSYRGLNTEAFF

D gene: TRBD2
J gene: TRBJ2-5
V gene: TRBV15
clone size: many
CDR3 DNA: TGTGCCACCAGCAGAGATTCGACTAGCGACGGGACCCAGTACTTC
CDR3 protein: CATSRDSTSDGTQYF

D gene: -
J gene: TRBJ1-5
V gene: TRBV12-3/TRBV12-4
clone size: -
CDR3 DNA: TGTGCCAGCAGTCCCCCGGGAAGTGGGCCCCAGCATTTT
CDR3 protein: CASSPPGSGPQHF

D gene: TRBD2
J gene: TRBJ2-2
V gene: TRBV29-1
clone size: -
CDR3 DNA: TGCAGCGTTACAGGGACTAGCGTGGGGGAGCTGTTTTTT
CDR3 protein: CSVTGTSVGELFF

D gene: TRBD2
J gene: TRBJ2-7
V gene: TRBV5-6
clone size: -
CDR3 DNA: TGTGCCAGCAGCTCAGCCGGGACTACGTACGAGCAGTACTTC
CDR3 protein: CASSSAGTTYEQYF

D gene: -
J gene: TRBJ2-7
V gene: TRBV7-2
clone size: few
CDR3 DNA: TGTGCCAGCAGCTTTCGACCTCAGGGTAGAGGTTCCGAGCAGTACTTC
CDR3 protein: CASSFRPQGRGSEQYF

D gene: -
J gene: TRBJ2-7
V gene: TRBV14
clone size: few
CDR3 DNA: TGTGCCAGCAGCCAAGATTGGGGGATCAACGAGCAGTACTTC
CDR3 protein: CASSQDWGINEQYF

D gene: TRBD2
J gene: TRBJ2-1
V gene: TRBV10-3
clone size: -
CDR3 DNA: TGTGCCAGCGGGGCGAGCGGGAGCCCCGTACAGCAGTTCTTC
CDR3 protein: CASGASGSPVQQFF

D gene: -
J gene: TRBJ2-5
V gene: TRBV20-1
clone size: -
CDR3 DNA: TGCAGTGGCCAGGGGAGAGGGGAGACCCAGTACTTC
CDR3 protein: CSGQGRGETQYF

D gene: -
J gene: TRBJ1-2
V gene: TRBV12-3/TRBV12-4
clone size: few
CDR3 DNA: TGTGCCAGCAGCCCCACAGGGTCGGAGGGCTACACCTTC
CDR3 protein: CASSPTGSEGYTF

D gene: TRBD2
J gene: TRBJ2-1
V gene: TRBV7-8
clone size: -
CDR3 DNA: TGTGCCAGCAGCCCCTCCGGGACTAGCGGGATCGATGAGCAGTTCTTC
CDR3 protein: CASSPSGTSGIDEQFF

D gene: TRBD2
J gene: TRBJ2-5
V gene: TRBV12-3/TRBV12-4
clone size: -
CDR3 DNA: TGTGCCAGCAGCCCCCCGACTAGCGGGGACCAGTACTTC
CDR3 protein: CASSPPTSGDQYF

D gene: TRBD1
J gene: TRBJ2-2
V gene: TRBV7-2
clone size: -
CDR3 DNA: TGTGCCAGCAGTCCGCAGGGGGCTGGCACCGGGGAGCTGTTTTTT
CDR3 protein: CASSPQGAGTGELFF

D gene: TRBD1
J gene: TRBJ2-3
V gene: TRBV11-2
clone size: few
CDR3 DNA: TGTGCCAGCAGCTCACCCGGGACAGGAAATACCCACCCCACAGATACGCAGTATTTT
CDR3 protein: CASSSPGTGNTHPTDTQYF

D gene: -
J gene: TRBJ2-1
V gene: TRBV11-2
clone size: -
CDR3 DNA: TGTGCCAGCAGCTGGGGGAAAGGAGATGAGCAGTTCTTC
CDR3 protein: CASSWGKGDEQFF

D gene: -
J gene: TRBJ1-2
V gene: TRBV7-9
clone size: -
CDR3 DNA: TGTGCCAGCTGCTTGAACAGGCCCTATGGCTACACCTTC
CDR3 protein: CASCLNRPYGYTF

D gene: TRBD2
J gene: TRBJ2-1
V gene: TRBV6-2/TRBV6-3
clone size: few
CDR3 DNA: TGTGCCAGCAGTCGTCTAGCGGGAGGGCAGAACAATGAGCAGTTCTTC
CDR3 protein: CASSRLAGGQNNEQFF

D gene: -
J gene: TRBJ1-4
V gene: TRBV12-3/TRBV12-4
clone size: -
CDR3 DNA: TGTGCCTCGTCGTCTGGACCTAATGAAAAACTGTTTTTT
CDR3 protein: CASSSGPNEKLFF

D gene: -
J gene: TRBJ2-2
V gene: TRBV11-3
clone size: -
CDR3 DNA: TGTGCCAGCAGCCCAGGGACTCGAATTACCACCGGGGAGCTGTTTTTT
CDR3 protein: CASSPGTRITTGELFF

D gene: -
J gene: TRBJ2-1
V gene: TRBV29-1
clone size: -
CDR3 DNA: TGCAGCGTTGAAGGGGAACTGAGGCAGTTCTTC
CDR3 protein: CSVEGELRQFF

D gene: TRBD1
J gene: TRBJ2-7
V gene: TRBV9
clone size: once
CDR3 DNA: TGTGCCAGCAGCGTAGATACTGCGACAGGGTACGAGCAGTACTTC
CDR3 protein: CASSVDTATGYEQYF

D gene: -
J gene: TRBJ2-1
V gene: TRBV12-3/TRBV12-4
clone size: -
CDR3 DNA: TGTGCCAGCAGGAACCGGGACCAATTTTACAATGAGCAGTTCTTC
CDR3 protein: CASRNRDQFYNEQFF

D gene: -
J gene: TRBJ1-2
V gene: TRBV20-1
clone size: few
CDR3 DNA: TGCAGTGCGCCCACGACAGATTGGTATGGCTACACCTTC
CDR3 protein: CSAPTTDWYGYTF

D gene: TRBD1
J gene: TRBJ2-1
V gene: TRBV12-3/TRBV12-4
clone size: few
CDR3 DNA: TGTGCCAGCCATGACAGGGCCTATGAGCAGTTCTTC
CDR3 protein: CASHDRAYEQFF

D gene: -
J gene: TRBJ2-6
V gene: TRBV7-9
clone size: few
CDR3 DNA: TGTGCCAGCAGCGACGGACTTGACAGAAACCTGACTTTC
CDR3 protein: CASSDGLDRNLTF

D gene: -
J gene: TRBJ2-6
V gene: TRBV4-3
clone size: few
CDR3 DNA: TGCGCCAGCAGTCAAGAGGCAGGGTCTGGGGCCAACGTCCTGACTTTC
CDR3 protein: CASSQEAGSGANVLTF

D gene: TRBD1
J gene: TRBJ2-1
V gene: TRBV9
clone size: -
CDR3 DNA: TGTGCCAGCAGCGGCACAGGGGGAAGCTCCTACAATGAGCAGTTCTTC
CDR3 protein: CASSGTGGSSYNEQFF

D gene: -
J gene: TRBJ2-1
V gene: TRBV15
clone size: -
CDR3 DNA: TGTGCCATCCAGAGGTCCTACAATGAGCAGTTCTTC
CDR3 protein: CAIQRSYNEQFF

D gene: TRBD2
J gene: TRBJ2-3
V gene: TRBV29-1
clone size: few
CDR3 DNA: TGCAGCGGGGACTCCGGGACTACGAATACGCAGTATTTT
CDR3 protein: CSGDSGTTNTQYF

D gene: TRBD1
J gene: TRBJ2-7
V gene: TRBV12-3/TRBV12-4
clone size: few
CDR3 DNA: TGTGCCAGCAGTTTGGGGGACAGGTCGTACTTC
CDR3 protein: CASSLGDRSYF

D gene: -
J gene: TRBJ2-7
V gene: TRBV3-1
clone size: many
CDR3 DNA: TGTGCCAGCAGCCAAGCATTTCGTGACAGGACTTACGAGCAGTACTTC
CDR3 protein: CASSQAFRDRTYEQYF

D gene: -
J gene: TRBJ2-7
V gene: TRBV10-3
clone size: -
CDR3 DNA: TGTGCCATCAGTGAGCCAGGGACGGCCTCCTACGAGCAGTACTTC
CDR3 protein: CAISEPGTASYEQYF

D gene: -
J gene: TRBJ2-7
V gene: TRBV2
clone size: -
CDR3 DNA: TGTGCCAGCATGGCAGGGCAGTACGAGCAGTACTTC
CDR3 protein: CASMAGQYEQYF

D gene: TRBD2
J gene: TRBJ2-5
V gene: TRBV9
clone size: -
CDR3 DNA: TGTGCCAGCAGCGCGACTAGCTGGGAGACCCAGTACTTC
CDR3 protein: CASSATSWETQYF

D gene: -
J gene: TRBJ2-3
V gene: TRBV3-1
clone size: -
CDR3 DNA: TGTGCCAGCAGCCGAGAGCTAGCTGAAGATACGCAGTATTTT
CDR3 protein: CASSRELAEDTQYF

D gene: TRBD2
J gene: TRBJ2-1
V gene: TRBV7-8
clone size: few
CDR3 DNA: TGTGCCAGCTCCTTCGAGGAGGAGCGGGGGACCAAGTCCTACAATGAGCAGTTCTTC
CDR3 protein: CASSFEEERGTKSYNEQFF

D gene: -
J gene: TRBJ1-5
V gene: TRBV6-2/TRBV6-3
clone size: few
CDR3 DNA: TGTGCCAGCAGTTACTCGATCCGGGAGGATCAGCCCCAGCATTTT
CDR3 protein: CASSYSIREDQPQHF

D gene: -
J gene: TRBJ1-1
V gene: TRBV12-3/TRBV12-4
clone size: few
CDR3 DNA: TGTGCCAGCAATTCCGGACGGGCTTACCCTGAAGCTTTCTTT
CDR3 protein: CASNSGRAYPEAFF